The 25 T cell receptor beta chains below were found in one sample sequenced in a study of identical twins. TCRdb recomputed calls from the 5' RACE reads with MiXCR, one row per CDR3 protein. The top ten hold 1.6% of the sample, which has approximately 680,000 distinct CDR3 sequences, under 8.5% seen once. This same sample was also taken into another study, of yellow fever vaccine responses in identical twins.

Sequencing was performed on PBMCs. These receptors originate from a woman aged 18-30 years in good health.

This clonotype came up many times. The genes are TRBV7-9 and TRBJ2-7; a weak D match, TRBD1 (6 bases). The CDR3 extends over 14 amino acids. In germline, CDR1 is SEHNR, CDR2 FQNEAQ (reference sequence). The ends were cut back, 2 bases at V and 2 bases at J, with 10 bases in the middle. CDR3 protein: CASSLQGWPYEQYF. CDR3 nucleotide sequence: TGTGCCAGCAGCTTACAGGGGTGGCCCTACGAGCAGTACTTC.

This clonotype has more than one count but fewer than ten. The chain uses TRBV4-2 and TRBJ2-1; TRBD1 matches 9 bases. The CDR3 is 15 amino acids. Germline CDR1 is LGHNA and CDR2 is YNFKEQ. Germline trimming cut 0 bases from V and 8 bases from J; bases unmatched to any gene: 5. CDR3 region: CASSQEGQGGDEQFF. CDR3 sequence (DNA): TGTGCCAGCAGCCAAGAGGGACAGGGCGGCGATGAGCAGTTCTTC.

This clonotype was counted many times. J is TRBJ1-6 and V is TRBV13; D not certain. V gave up 1 base and J gave up 10 bases, with 14 bases separating them. There are 15 residues in the CDR3. Germline lookup yields CDR1 PRHDT and CDR2 FYEKMQ (reference sequence). CDR3 in amino acids: CASSLEGRGGSPLHF. DNA of the CDR3: TGTGCCAGCAGCTTAGAGGGCCGCGGCGGCTCACCCCTCCACTTT.

The genes are TRBV20-1 and TRBJ2-7, with 13 bases lining up with TRBD2. The V gene's germline CDR1 is DFQATT and CDR2 SNEGSKA (reference sequence). Trimming at V came to 3 bases and at J to 2 bases, leaving 13 bases not matched to a gene. CDR3 size: 18 residues. The CDR3 DNA reads as TGCAGTGCTAGCGAAGGACTAGCGGGAGAATTCCCCCCCTACGAGCAGTACTTC. Translated: CSASEGLAGEFPPYEQYF.

This clonotype was seen many times. The V call is TRBV5-1, the J call TRBJ2-1, with 10 nucleotides matching TRBD2. The J segment lost 9 bases and the V segment lost 3 bases, leaving 6 bases of the junction unmatched. The CDR3 consists of 14 residues. From germline, CDR1 is SGHRS and CDR2 YFSETQ. As DNA, the CDR3 is TGCGCCAGCAGCTCCGGGACTAGCGTTGGTGAGCAGTTCTTC. Protein product: CASSSGTSVGEQFF.

In its sample, this clonotype was seen many times. The chain has TRBV28 and TRBJ1-1; weak D call: TRBD1 (5 bases). Trimming left V 3 bases short and J 1 base short, with 9 bases between. Germline V gene lookup returns CDR1 MDHEN and CDR2 SYDVKM. This CDR3 has 14 residues. CDR3 protein: CASSFWGENTEAFF. DNA of the CDR3: TGTGCCAGCAGTTTCTGGGGGGAGAACACTGAAGCTTTCTTT.

This chain uses TRBV25-1 with TRBJ2-3; D possibly uses TRBD1 or TRBD2 (5 bases each). Germline V gene data show CDR1 as MGHDK and CDR2 as SYGVNS. This CDR3 comprises 15 residues. V was pared by 3 bases and J by 3 bases, with 13 bases between. CDR3 nucleotide sequence: TGTGCCAGCAGTGACTTGGGACCTGGGACAGATACGCAGTATTTT. It specifies CASSDLGPGTDTQYF.

This chain joins TRBV12-3 or TRBV12-4 and TRBJ1-1; D unclear. CDR3 size: 12 residues. Trimming left V 3 bases short and J 7 bases short, with 9 bases between. Here the CDR3 reads CASSFLGFEAFF. The CDR3 nucleotides read TGTGCCAGCAGTTTCCTCGGGTTTGAAGCTTTCTTT.

This clonotype was detected many times. The V gene is TRBV29-1, the J gene TRBJ1-5; D is ambiguous. The CDR3 totals 15 residues. The germline V gene encodes CDR1 SQVTM and CDR2 ANQGSEA. V dropped 6 bases and J dropped 1 base, with 16 bases sitting between them. This chain's CDR3 is CSVSTYLGSNQPQHF. The CDR3 DNA reads TGCAGCGTATCGACCTATCTGGGGAGCAATCAGCCCCAGCATTTT.

This clonotype was seen only a few times. This chain links TRBV6-4 with TRBJ2-5, with 7 bases fitting TRBD2. The V gene end was trimmed by 3 bases and the J gene end by 9 bases; junction bases not matched to a gene: 7. Per the germline V gene, CDR1 is MRHNA and CDR2 is SNTAGT. This CDR3 comprises 13 residues. CDR3 DNA sequence: TGTGCCAGCAGTGAAGGCGAGGGAGGGGCCCAGTACTTC. Translation gives CASSEGEGGAQYF.

This rearrangement joins TRBV11-2 to TRBJ2-1; D unresolved. Germline lookup yields CDR1 SGHAT and CDR2 FQNNGV. The length of the CDR3 is 14 residues. The V end lost 4 bases, the J end lost 8 bases, and 15 bases lay between the germline ends. CDR3 sequence: CASSYSMGVDEQFF. In DNA form, the CDR3 reads TGTGCCAGCAGCTACTCTATGGGCGTGGATGAGCAGTTCTTC.

This clonotype was detected a few times. The rearrangement links TRBV7-9 to TRBJ2-1; 7 bases are shared with TRBD1. The CDR3 totals 17 residues. The J segment lost 0 bases and the V segment lost 5 bases, leaving 10 bases of the junction unmatched. Germline-derived CDR1 and CDR2 are SEHNR and FQNEAQ (reference sequence). CDR3 nucleotide sequence: TGTGCCAGCAGCCCCCGGACAGGACGAAACTCCTACAATGAGCAGTTCTTC. Translating gives CASSPRTGRNSYNEQFF.

At least ten counts were recorded for this clonotype. The gene calls are TRBV12-3 or TRBV12-4 and TRBJ1-1, with 7 bases fitting TRBD1. The CDR3 contains 17 residues. The trim removed 5 bases at V and 4 bases at J, leaving 16 bases unmatched. Here the CDR3 reads CASSASTGLVTGTEAFF. The CDR3 nucleotides are TGTGCCAGCAGTGCCTCGACAGGGCTTGTTACGGGCACTGAAGCTTTCTTT.

The chain combines TRBV10-1 with TRBJ2-2; D call uncertain. The V end lost 6 bases, the J end lost 0 bases, and 8 bases lay between the germline ends. This CDR3 is 14 amino acids long. The germline V gene encodes CDR1 WNHNN and CDR2 SYGVQD (reference sequence). CDR3 sequence (DNA): TGCGCCAGCAGCTACACCACGAACACCGGGGAGCTGTTTTTT. Translated: CASSYTTNTGELFF.

This clonotype was counted at least ten times. J is TRBJ2-3 and V is TRBV11-1; D possibly corresponds to TRBD1 (6 bases). The ends were cut back, 3 bases at V and 1 base at J, with 11 bases in the middle. Germline assignment: CDR1 SGHAT and CDR2 FQDESV (reference sequence). The CDR3 has 15 amino acids. The CDR3 DNA sequence: TGTGCCAGCAGCTTTATCAGGGGCGGCACAGATACGCAGTATTTT. Protein: CASSFIRGGTDTQYF.

This clonotype showed up many times. This chain joins TRBV6-1 and TRBJ2-7; 8 bases agree with TRBD1. The trim removed 5 bases at V and 9 bases at J, leaving 12 bases unmatched. This CDR3 is 14 amino acids long. CDR1 and CDR2 from the germline V gene are MNHNS and SASEGT. The CDR3 spells CASSSGQGFLGQYF. CDR3 nucleotide sequence: TGTGCCAGCAGTAGCGGACAGGGATTTTTAGGGCAGTACTTC.

This clonotype has at least ten counts. The chain carries TRBV7-9 and TRBJ2-1; D might be TRBD2 (6 bases). Germline values: CDR1 SEHNR, CDR2 FQNEAQ (reference sequence). V lost 5 bases, J lost 10 bases, and 15 bases lay in between. This CDR3 region has 13 residues. DNA for the CDR3: TGTGCCAGCAGCCCCCCGCTAGCGTCCGAGCAGTTCTTC. It translates to CASSPPLASEQFF.

The chain couples TRBV20-1 to TRBJ1-3; D possibly corresponds to TRBD1 (5 bases). V lost 6 bases and J lost 4, with 19 bases in between. The CDR3 loop spans 15 amino acids. Germline CDR1 DFQATT, CDR2 SNEGSKA (reference sequence). DNA for the CDR3: TGCAGTGCCTCAGGGTTGAGGGGAGGAGGAAACACCATATATTTT. Translation gives CSASGLRGGGNTIYF.

This clonotype appeared many times. The chain is built from TRBV10-1 and TRBJ2-2; 8 nucleotides agree with TRBD2. This CDR3 contains 16 residues. V was pared by 4 bases and J by 4 bases, with 8 bases of the junction left unmatched. The germline V gene encodes CDR1 WNHNN and CDR2 SYGVQD (reference sequence). The CDR3 coding sequence is TGCGCCAGCAGTGTTGCAGCGGGAGATATCACCGGGGAGCTGTTTTTT. Translating it yields CASSVAAGDITGELFF.

This clonotype was counted between two and nine times. The CDR3: CASSQDVPSNQPQHF. The CDR3 DNA reads as TGTGCCAGCAGCCAAGATGTGCCTAGCAATCAGCCCCAGCATTTT. This sequence joins TRBV4-2 and TRBJ1-5; no clear D gene. The CDR3 is 15 amino acids. Trimming left V 0 bases short and J 0 bases short, with 6 bases between. CDR1 is LGHNA and CDR2 is YNFKEQ in the germline V gene.

This clonotype was recorded a few times. This rearrangement joins TRBV20-1 to TRBJ2-1; 12 bases line up with TRBD2. Germline CDR1 is DFQATT and CDR2 is SNEGSKA (reference sequence). Trimming cost V 5 bases and J 4 bases; bases outside gene matches: 9. This CDR3 has 16 amino acids. The CDR3 nucleotides are TGCAGTGCTCCCAGACTAGCGGGAGCGAATTACAATGAGCAGTTCTTC. Its protein product is CSAPRLAGANYNEQFF.

This sequence joins TRBV19 and TRBJ2-1, with a possible D match to TRBD1 (6 bases). The CDR3 loop spans 13 amino acids. V lost 4 bases to trimming and J lost 6 bases, with 10 bases between them. The germline V gene has CDR1 LNHDA and CDR2 SQIVND (reference sequence). Here the CDR3 reads CASSTARGNEQFF. CDR3 DNA sequence: TGTGCCAGTAGTACAGCCAGGGGCAATGAGCAGTTCTTC.

Many counts were recorded for this clonotype. The CDR3 sequence is CASSLGQGLAYNEQFF. The CDR3 DNA follows: TGCGCCAGCAGCTTAGGTCAGGGACTAGCTTACAATGAGCAGTTCTTC. The chain has TRBV5-1 and TRBJ2-1; TRBD2 agrees at 9 bases. CDR3 size: 16 residues. The ends lost 2 bases at V and 4 bases at J; junction bases unmatched: 7. CDR1 is SGHRS and CDR2 is YFSETQ in the germline V gene.

This clonotype came up a few times. The chain is built from TRBV20-1 and TRBJ2-7; TRBD1 matches at 8 bases. The length of the CDR3 is 15 residues. Germline V gene lookup returns CDR1 DFQATT and CDR2 SNEGSKA (reference sequence). V dropped 5 bases and J dropped 0; count of bases not matched to a gene: 9. The CDR3 reads CSARGQGPSSYEQYV. CDR3 in DNA: TGCAGTGCTCGCGGACAGGGACCAAGCTCCTACGAGCAGTACGTC.

This clonotype was detected only a few times. J is TRBJ2-1 and V is TRBV12-3 or TRBV12-4; 13 bases match TRBD2. There are 15 residues in the CDR3. Losses at the gene ends were 6 bases for V and 7 bases for J; bases not matched to a gene: 6. CDR3 nucleotides: TGTGCCAGCAGAACCGGGACTAGCGGGGTGAATGAGCAGTTCTTC. This codes for CASRTGTSGVNEQFF.